These 10 T cell receptor beta chains were all obtained from the same sample, sequenced in a study of blood T cell repertoires in COVID-19. TCRdb's copy holds only in-frame clones and misses some; the assay was immunoSEQ multiplex PCR. The sample yields about 94,000 clones, around 87% seen once. The sequenced sample consisted of peripheral blood. These receptors were obtained from a human donor with acute or convalescent COVID-19. The donor label of this sample is uncertain.

The chain couples TRBV18 to TRBJ2-6, with 8 bases that match TRBD2. V lost 2 bases and J lost 2; bases outside the gene matches: 5. Germline V CDR1 and CDR2: KGHSH, LQKENI. The CDR3 covers 17 residues. The CDR3 DNA is TGTGCCAGCTCACCAACGGGGGGGACTCCTGGGGCCAACGTCCTGACTTTC. Its translation is CASSPTGGTPGANVLTF.

This clone was observed a few times. J is TRBJ1-1 and V is TRBV28; weak D call: TRBD1 (6 bases). Trimming cost V 6 bases and J 1 base, with 9 bases left between them. Per germline, CDR1 MDHEN and CDR2 SYDVKM. The CDR3 extends over 13 amino acids. DNA for the CDR3: TGTGCCAGCAGAATACAGGGGAACACTGAAGCTTTCTTT. This translates into CASRIQGNTEAFF.

The chain joins TRBV6-5 to TRBJ1-6; 9 bases match TRBD1. V was clipped by 5 bases and J by 8 bases; unmatched bases: 7. Germline V gene data show CDR1 as MNHEY and CDR2 as SVGAGI. This CDR3 contains 15 residues. The CDR3 sequence: CASSTGTGLYSPLHF. Here the CDR3 DNA reads TGTGCCAGCAGTACGGGGACAGGGTTGTATTCACCCCTCCACTTT.

Notes on this clone: This sample also contains other DNA sequences that code for the same CDR3. The chain carries TRBV5-1 and TRBJ2-1; 7 bases line up with TRBD2. The CDR3 length is 16 residues. Looked up from germline, CDR1 is SGHRS and CDR2 is YFSETQ. J was trimmed by 3 bases and V by 0 bases; bases with no gene match: 6. The CDR3 protein is CASSLAGLAVYNEQFF. The CDR3, as DNA: TGCGCCAGCAGCTTGGCCGGGCTAGCGGTCTACAATGAGCAGTTCTTC.

The chain recombines TRBV7-8 with TRBJ1-1, with unresolved D. V gave up 1 base and J gave up 3 bases, with 18 bases separating them. The germline V gene has CDR1 SGHVS and CDR2 FQNEAQ. This CDR3 contains 17 residues. The CDR3 protein is CASSLVPTTSSDTEAFF. DNA of the CDR3: TGTGCCAGCAGCTTAGTGCCTACTACCAGTTCGGACACTGAAGCTTTCTTT.

V usage is TRBV6-5 and J usage is TRBJ1-2, with 8 nucleotides matching TRBD1. CDR1 MNHEY and CDR2 SVGAGI come from the germline V gene. There are 13 residues in the CDR3. V shed 6 bases, J shed 7 bases, and the junction held 7 bases outside the gene matches. The CDR3 region is CASRTDRGGGYTF. As DNA, the CDR3 is TGTGCCAGCAGAACCGACAGGGGAGGTGGCTACACCTTC.

The chain carries TRBV6-2 or TRBV6-3 and TRBJ1-4; D possibly corresponds to TRBD1 (5 bases). Between the trimmed V and J ends, which lost 2 bases and 10 bases, there was a span of 11 bases. The CDR3 is made up of 13 amino acids. The germline CDR1 and CDR2 sequences are MNHEY and SVGEGT. This CDR3 is CASSYGAMRKLFF. Here the CDR3 DNA reads TGTGCCAGCAGTTACGGGGCCATGCGAAAACTGTTTTTT.

The rearrangement uses TRBV18 and TRBJ2-6; tentatively, D is TRBD1 (6 bases). V lost 6 bases, J lost 1 base, and 13 bases lay in between. Germline values: CDR1 KGHSH, CDR2 LQKENI. CDR3 size: 16 residues. This CDR3 reads CASSLPTGSGANVLTF. The CDR3 DNA reads as TGTGCCAGCTCTCTGCCCACAGGGTCTGGGGCCAACGTCCTGACTTTC.

The V call is TRBV11-2, the J call TRBJ2-7, with TRBD1 matching over 8 bases. CDR3 length equals 13 residues. Germline V lookup: CDR1 SGHAT, CDR2 FQNNGV. J was trimmed by 5 bases and V by 5 bases; bases with no gene match: 5. DNA for the CDR3: TGTGCCAGCAGCCAGAGACAGGGGCACGAGCAGTACTTC. Amino acid sequence: CASSQRQGHEQYF.

The V and J genes are TRBV21-1 and TRBJ1-5; the table's D call, TRBD1, was not checked against the DNA. TRBV21-1 is listed as a pseudogene. This CDR3 has 15 residues. In DNA, the CDR3 is TGTGCCAGCAGCAAAACAGCTTATAGCAATCAGCCCCAGCATTTT. Translated: CASSKTAYSNQPQHF.